Below are 4 T cell receptor beta chains sequenced from a single sample in a study of T cells expressing NK-cell markers. Following a re-call of the 5' RACE reads, TCRdb has one entry per CDR3 protein and lacks DNA. This table lists 350,000 to 500,000 distinct CDR3 sequences. The specimen was blood T cells: a sorted CD56 or NKG2C T cell subset, CD4+ or CD8+ T cells, or bulk PBMC T cells (not recorded which). Receptors originate from a woman between 18 and 75 years old in good health.

This rearrangement joins TRBV20-1 to TRBJ2-7; TCRdb's D gene call, TRBD1, goes unchecked for lack of DNA. This CDR3 contains 15 residues. Germline loops: CDR1 DFQATT, CDR2 SNEGSKA (reference sequence). CDR3 residues: CSARDPSRDPYEQYF.

This sequence joins TRBV7-2 and TRBJ1-6. The CDR3 has 13 residues. Germline-derived CDR1 and CDR2 are SGHTA and FQGNSA. The chain's CDR3 is CASNGPYNSPLHF.

The rearrangement joins TRBV28 to TRBJ2-7; TCRdb's D call, TRBD1, is unchecked because there is no DNA. This CDR3 is built from 13 residues. Germline CDR1 and CDR2: MDHEN and SYDVKM. The CDR3 sequence is CASRPPWDPADYF.

The V call is TRBV7-2, the J call TRBJ2-3; the TCRdb D gene call, TRBD2, has no DNA to confirm it. This CDR3 has 16 amino acids. Germline V lookup: CDR1 SGHTA, CDR2 FQGNSA. The CDR3 region is CASSLGLAGGSATQYF.